A selection of T cell receptor beta chains follows, all from one sample in a study of cytomegalovirus exposure and HLA in healthy donors. Profiling relied on immunoSEQ multiplex PCR, and the TCRdb table lists in-frame clones only, not all of them. The profile shows 130,000 to 150,000 clones, 78% of them singletons. The sequenced sample was PBMCs. The source of these receptors is a man aged 40-49 years in good health and CMV-seropositive. Each CDR3 is given with its conserved first and last residue. A D gene is named only where the DNA matches it firmly. Some rows mark clone size as missing; the rest say once, few, many or name a class of expanded clone.

CDR3 protein: CASSERLSQPQHF
CDR3 DNA: TGTGCCAGCAGTGAGAGACTCTCCCAGCCCCAGCATTTT
D gene: .
V gene: TRBV2
clone size: .
J gene: TRBJ1-5

CDR3 protein: CASLSGQGLYGYTF
CDR3 DNA: TGTGCCAGCTTATCCGGACAGGGCCTCTATGGCTACACCTTC
D gene: TRBD1
V gene: TRBV7-2
clone size: .
J gene: TRBJ1-2

CDR3 protein: CASTSVEAGNYEQYF
CDR3 DNA: TGTGCCAGCACCTCTGTCGAGGCAGGGAACTACGAGCAGTACTTC
D gene: .
V gene: TRBV27
clone size: few
J gene: TRBJ2-7

CDR3 protein: CAWSTGFGNTIYF
CDR3 DNA: TGTGCCTGGAGTACGGGGTTTGGAAACACCATATATTTT
D gene: .
V gene: TRBV30
clone size: .
J gene: TRBJ1-3

CDR3 protein: CASSHSGTSGTSYEQYF
CDR3 DNA: TGCGCCAGCAGCCATTCCGGGACTAGCGGAACCTCCTACGAGCAGTACTTC
D gene: TRBD2
V gene: TRBV5-1
clone size: .
J gene: TRBJ2-7

CDR3 protein: CASSLVGGDNTEAFF
CDR3 DNA: TGTGCCAGCAGCTTAGTCGGGGGGGATAACACTGAAGCTTTCTTT
D gene: .
V gene: TRBV7-2
clone size: .
J gene: TRBJ1-1

CDR3 protein: CASSYSGLAGGETQYF
CDR3 DNA: TGTGCCAGCAGTTACTCCGGACTAGCGGGAGGAGAGACCCAGTACTTC
D gene: TRBD2
V gene: TRBV6-5
clone size: .
J gene: TRBJ2-5

CDR3 protein: CASSSRGGLAGIYEQYF
CDR3 DNA: TGTGCCAGCAGTTCTCGAGGGGGACTAGCGGGAATCTACGAGCAGTACTTC
D gene: TRBD2
V gene: TRBV28
clone size: .
J gene: TRBJ2-7

CDR3 protein: CASRTDRENTEAFF
CDR3 DNA: TGTGCCAGCAGGACCGACAGGGAGAACACTGAAGCTTTCTTT
D gene: TRBD1
V gene: TRBV6-4
clone size: .
J gene: TRBJ1-1

CDR3 protein: CAISESGAWSHGYTF
CDR3 DNA: TGTGCCATCAGTGAGTCTGGGGCTTGGAGCCATGGCTACACCTTC
D gene: .
V gene: TRBV10-3
clone size: .
J gene: TRBJ1-2

CDR3 protein: CASTSGGTSGSEQYF
CDR3 DNA: TGTGCCAGCACATCTGGGGGGACTAGTGGGTCCGAGCAGTACTTC
D gene: TRBD2
V gene: TRBV6-1
clone size: .
J gene: TRBJ2-7

CDR3 protein: CASSYQAGLQETQYF
CDR3 DNA: TGCGCCAGCAGCTACCAAGCGGGGCTCCAAGAGACCCAGTACTTC
D gene: TRBD2
V gene: TRBV5-1
clone size: .
J gene: TRBJ2-5

CDR3 protein: CASSPTIRSYNEQFF
CDR3 DNA: TGTGCCAGCAGCCCCACAATACGGAGCTACAATGAGCAGTTCTTC
D gene: .
V gene: TRBV7-3
clone size: .
J gene: TRBJ2-1

CDR3 protein: CASSFRLAGAIEQFF
CDR3 DNA: TGTGCCAGCAGTTTCAGACTAGCGGGAGCGATTGAGCAGTTCTTC
D gene: TRBD2
V gene: TRBV6-5
clone size: .
J gene: TRBJ2-1

CDR3 protein: CASSLAGGNQPQHF
CDR3 DNA: TGCGCCAGCAGCTTGGCGGGGGGCAATCAGCCCCAGCATTTT
D gene: .
V gene: TRBV5-1
clone size: .
J gene: TRBJ1-5

CDR3 protein: CASSYSSDTYEQYF
CDR3 DNA: TGTGCCAGCAGTTACTCGTCGGACACCTACGAGCAGTACTTC
D gene: .
V gene: TRBV6-5
clone size: .
J gene: TRBJ2-7

CDR3 protein: CASSQVGTRSFHEQYF
CDR3 DNA: TGCGCCAGCAGCCAAGTAGGGACTAGGAGTTTCCACGAGCAGTACTTC
D gene: TRBD2
V gene: TRBV4-3
clone size: .
J gene: TRBJ2-7

CDR3 protein: CASRLRRGELFF
CDR3 DNA: TGTGCCAGCCGCCTCAGGCGTGGAGAGCTGTTTTTT
D gene: .
V gene: TRBV28
clone size: once
J gene: TRBJ2-2

CDR3 protein: CASSLQQGGKTEAFF
CDR3 DNA: TGTGCCAGCAGCTTACAACAGGGTGGAAAAACTGAAGCTTTCTTT
D gene: .
V gene: TRBV7-9
clone size: .
J gene: TRBJ1-1

CDR3 protein: CASSPGLANTGELFF
CDR3 DNA: TGCGCCAGCAGCCCTGGACTGGCCAACACCGGGGAGCTGTTTTTT
D gene: .
V gene: TRBV5-1
clone size: few
J gene: TRBJ2-2

CDR3 protein: CASSREWNDQPQHF
CDR3 DNA: TGTGCCAGCAGTCGGGAGTGGAACGATCAGCCCCAGCATTTT
D gene: .
V gene: TRBV27
clone size: .
J gene: TRBJ1-5

CDR3 protein: CASSESSSGSPPYF
CDR3 DNA: TGTGCCAGCAGTGAATCGTCTAGCGGGTCCCCCCCGTACTTC
D gene: TRBD2
V gene: TRBV2
clone size: .
J gene: TRBJ2-4

CDR3 protein: CASSITRGGRETQYF
CDR3 DNA: TGTGCCAGTAGTATTACGAGAGGGGGCAGGGAGACCCAGTACTTC
D gene: TRBD1
V gene: TRBV19
clone size: .
J gene: TRBJ2-5

CDR3 protein: CASSLGHRGRSGNTIYF
CDR3 DNA: TGTGCCAGCAGCCTAGGACACAGGGGACGCTCTGGAAACACCATATATTTT
D gene: TRBD1
V gene: TRBV11-2
clone size: .
J gene: TRBJ1-3

CDR3 protein: CASSQDLSTTGLNSPLHF
CDR3 DNA: TGTGCCAGCAGCCAAGATCTAAGTACGACAGGGCTGAATTCACCCCTCCACTTT
D gene: TRBD1
V gene: TRBV4-2
clone size: .
J gene: TRBJ1-6

CDR3 protein: CASSLGVGQGAREQYF
CDR3 DNA: TGTGCCAGCAGCTTAGGGGTCGGACAGGGGGCTCGAGAGCAGTACTTC
D gene: TRBD1
V gene: TRBV7-9
clone size: .
J gene: TRBJ2-7

CDR3 protein: CASTISDTNTEAFF
CDR3 DNA: TGTGCCAGTACCATATCGGACACCAACACTGAAGCTTTCTTT
D gene: .
V gene: TRBV19
clone size: .
J gene: TRBJ1-1

CDR3 protein: CASSPEVTGPYGYTF
CDR3 DNA: TGTGCCAGCTCACCAGAGGTCACAGGCCCCTATGGCTACACCTTC
D gene: .
V gene: TRBV18
clone size: .
J gene: TRBJ1-2

CDR3 protein: CASSGWTSGRSSSINEQFF
CDR3 DNA: TGTGCCAGCAGCGGATGGACTAGCGGGAGGAGCAGTTCAATAAATGAGCAGTTCTTC
D gene: TRBD2
V gene: TRBV7-9
clone size: .
J gene: TRBJ2-1

CDR3 protein: CSAEPAGGFYGYTF
CDR3 DNA: TGCAGCGCGGAACCCGCAGGGGGCTTCTATGGCTACACCTTC
D gene: TRBD1
V gene: TRBV29-1
clone size: .
J gene: TRBJ1-2

CDR3 protein: CASSPNSGRENTIYF
CDR3 DNA: TGTGCCAGCTCACCGAATTCGGGTCGGGAAAACACCATATATTTT
D gene: .
V gene: TRBV18
clone size: .
J gene: TRBJ1-3

CDR3 protein: CASSLAHSSETQYF
CDR3 DNA: TGTGCCAGCAGCTTAGCCCACTCTTCGGAGACCCAGTACTTC
D gene: .
V gene: TRBV7-8
clone size: .
J gene: TRBJ2-5

CDR3 protein: CSVVAGTGEKLFF
CDR3 DNA: TGCAGCGTTGTAGCCGGGACAGGGGAAAAACTGTTTTTT
D gene: TRBD1
V gene: TRBV29-1
clone size: .
J gene: TRBJ1-4

CDR3 protein: CASSDGLAGANEQFF
CDR3 DNA: TGTGCCAGCAGCGACGGACTAGCGGGAGCTAATGAGCAGTTCTTC
D gene: TRBD2
V gene: TRBV6-1
clone size: .
J gene: TRBJ2-1

CDR3 protein: CAWSYIGQGEAFF
CDR3 DNA: TGTGCCTGGAGTTACATTGGACAGGGAGAAGCTTTCTTT
D gene: TRBD1
V gene: TRBV30
clone size: .
J gene: TRBJ1-1

CDR3 protein: CSASPAGTQYF
CDR3 DNA: TGCAGTGCTAGCCCCGCGGGCACGCAGTATTTT
D gene: .
V gene: TRBV20-1
clone size: .
J gene: TRBJ2-3

CDR3 protein: CASSFWTSGSYEQFF
CDR3 DNA: TGTGCCAGCAGCTTTTGGACTAGCGGGAGCTATGAGCAGTTCTTC
D gene: TRBD2
V gene: TRBV13
clone size: .
J gene: TRBJ2-1

CDR3 protein: CASSRGQSNTEAFF
CDR3 DNA: TGTGCCAGCAGCAGGGGGCAGAGCAACACTGAAGCTTTCTTT
D gene: TRBD1
V gene: TRBV7-3
clone size: .
J gene: TRBJ1-1

CDR3 protein: CASSVGGSGLKGDEQFF
CDR3 DNA: TGTGCCAGCAGCGTAGGGGGTAGCGGCCTCAAAGGGGATGAGCAGTTCTTC
D gene: .
V gene: TRBV9
clone size: .
J gene: TRBJ2-1

CDR3 protein: CASSFTSGSSNEQFF
CDR3 DNA: TGTGCCAGCAGCTTTACTAGCGGGAGCTCGAATGAGCAGTTCTTC
D gene: TRBD2
V gene: TRBV11-2
clone size: .
J gene: TRBJ2-1

CDR3 protein: CASSMSSGEGYTF
CDR3 DNA: TGTGCCAGTAGTATGTCGTCAGGGGAAGGCTACACCTTC
D gene: .
V gene: TRBV19
clone size: .
J gene: TRBJ1-2

CDR3 protein: CASRQRISYEQYF
CDR3 DNA: TGTGCCAGCAGACAGCGGATCTCCTACGAGCAGTACTTC
D gene: .
V gene: TRBV6-5
clone size: .
J gene: TRBJ2-7

CDR3 protein: CAKTTTSGSNEQFF
CDR3 DNA: TGTGCCAAGACGACGACTAGCGGGTCGAATGAGCAGTTCTTC
D gene: TRBD2
V gene: TRBV2
clone size: .
J gene: TRBJ2-1

CDR3 protein: CAWDRGVNTEAFF
CDR3 DNA: TGTGCCTGGGACAGGGGGGTGAACACTGAAGCTTTCTTT
D gene: TRBD1
V gene: TRBV30
clone size: .
J gene: TRBJ1-1

CDR3 protein: CASSTTSGSPETQYF
CDR3 DNA: TGTGCCAGCAGTACGACTAGCGGGAGCCCAGAGACCCAGTACTTC
D gene: TRBD2
V gene: TRBV6-5
clone size: .
J gene: TRBJ2-5

CDR3 protein: CASSVVEQVEVNEQFF
CDR3 DNA: TGTGCCAGCAGCGTAGTTGAACAGGTTGAAGTCAATGAGCAGTTCTTC
D gene: .
V gene: TRBV9
clone size: .
J gene: TRBJ2-1

CDR3 protein: CASSPKSETGEQYF
CDR3 DNA: TGTGCCAGCTCACCAAAGTCCGAAACCGGGGAGCAGTACTTC
D gene: .
V gene: TRBV18
clone size: .
J gene: TRBJ2-7

CDR3 protein: CASSPFEGASYNEQFF
CDR3 DNA: TGTGCCAGCAGTCCATTTGAGGGGGCCTCCTACAATGAGCAGTTCTTC
D gene: TRBD1
V gene: TRBV5-8
clone size: .
J gene: TRBJ2-1

CDR3 protein: CASSPALAGGGTQYF
CDR3 DNA: TGTGCCAGCAGCCCCGCACTAGCGGGAGGTGGGACCCAGTACTTC
D gene: TRBD2
V gene: TRBV14
clone size: .
J gene: TRBJ2-5

CDR3 protein: CASATGPQSTNEKLFF
CDR3 DNA: TGTGCCAGTGCAACAGGTCCACAATCAACTAATGAAAAACTGTTTTTT
D gene: .
V gene: TRBV19
clone size: .
J gene: TRBJ1-4

CDR3 protein: CASSLADSTGTQYF
CDR3 DNA: TGCGCCAGCAGCTTGGCGGACAGCACGGGGACCCAGTACTTC
D gene: .
V gene: TRBV5-1
clone size: .
J gene: TRBJ2-5

CDR3 protein: CSVVWGPNTEAFF
CDR3 DNA: TGCAGCGTTGTATGGGGGCCGAACACTGAAGCTTTCTTT
D gene: .
V gene: TRBV29-1
clone size: .
J gene: TRBJ1-1

CDR3 protein: CASRLTSGALYNEQFF
CDR3 DNA: TGCGCCAGCAGGTTGACTAGCGGGGCCCTTTACAATGAGCAGTTCTTC
D gene: TRBD2
V gene: TRBV5-1
clone size: .
J gene: TRBJ2-1